This TCR beta chain was observed in a study of shared clonotypes between healthy human individuals. Each donor was a Caucasian adult residing in Nashville, Tennessee. This clone was seen a handful of times. Germline V lookup: CDR1 SNHLY, CDR2 FYNNEI. Trimming shortened V by 6 bases and J by 2 bases, and 11 bases separated the two germline ends. There are 13 residues in the CDR3. The authors sequenced unsorted PBMC DNA on ten immunoSEQ deep assay plates. Source study methods: Junction-only immunoSEQ data arrived without quality scores, meaning filtering differed. Libraries were prepared by immunoSEQ multiplex PCR; TCRdb keeps only in-frame clonotypes and omits some of them. The V and J calls and clone size were taken over from that table, and D and trimming were inferred from the DNA. The sample contains fewer than 700,000 clones, roughly four fifths of which appear only once.

The V gene is TRBV2, the J gene TRBJ2-7, with D tentatively TRBD1 (6 bases). The specimen was PBMCs. This TCR derives from a woman in her 40s in good health. Some clones in this sample may be carry-over from other donors' samples. DNA for the CDR3: TGTGCCAGCAGGAGGGACATCACCTACGAGCAGTACTTC. It codes for CASRRDITYEQYF.